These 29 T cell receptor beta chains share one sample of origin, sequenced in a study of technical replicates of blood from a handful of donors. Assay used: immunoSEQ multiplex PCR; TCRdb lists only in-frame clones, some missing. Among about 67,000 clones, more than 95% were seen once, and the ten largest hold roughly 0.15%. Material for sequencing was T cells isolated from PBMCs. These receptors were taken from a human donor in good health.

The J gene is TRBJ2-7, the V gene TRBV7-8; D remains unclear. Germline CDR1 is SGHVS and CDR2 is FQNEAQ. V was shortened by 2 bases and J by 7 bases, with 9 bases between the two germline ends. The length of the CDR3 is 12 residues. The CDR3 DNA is TGTGCCAGCAGCTTATTTAATAGAGAGCAGTACTTC. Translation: CASSLFNREQYF.

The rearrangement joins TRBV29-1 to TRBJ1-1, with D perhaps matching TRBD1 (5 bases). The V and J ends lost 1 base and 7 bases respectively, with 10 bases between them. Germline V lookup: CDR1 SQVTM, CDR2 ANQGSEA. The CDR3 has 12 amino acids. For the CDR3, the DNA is TGCAGCGTTGAAGGGGAAAGGGGTGAAGCTTTCTTT. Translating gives CSVEGERGEAFF.

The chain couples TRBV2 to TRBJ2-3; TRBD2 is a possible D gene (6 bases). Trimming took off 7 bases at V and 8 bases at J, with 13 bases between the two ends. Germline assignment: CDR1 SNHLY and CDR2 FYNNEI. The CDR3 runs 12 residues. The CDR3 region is CASTERRATQYF. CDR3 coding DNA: TGTGCCAGCACCGAGCGGAGGGCTACGCAGTATTTT.

The CDR3 bases are TGTGCCAGCACTACGGGACAGGGCAATCAGCCCCAGCATTTT. Residues: CASTTGQGNQPQHF. V usage is TRBV6-1 and J usage is TRBJ1-5; 8 bases line up with TRBD1. The germline V gene has CDR1 MNHNS and CDR2 SASEGT. The CDR3 is 14 residues long. The junction had 4 bases not matched to a gene; V was cut back by 7 bases and J by 2 bases.

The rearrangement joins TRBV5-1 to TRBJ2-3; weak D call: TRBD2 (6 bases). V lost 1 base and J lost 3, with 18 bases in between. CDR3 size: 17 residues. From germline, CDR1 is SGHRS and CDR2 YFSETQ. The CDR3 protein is CASSLIPRGGKTDTQYF. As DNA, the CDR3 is TGCGCCAGCAGCTTGATCCCTAGGGGCGGGAAGACAGATACGCAGTATTTT.

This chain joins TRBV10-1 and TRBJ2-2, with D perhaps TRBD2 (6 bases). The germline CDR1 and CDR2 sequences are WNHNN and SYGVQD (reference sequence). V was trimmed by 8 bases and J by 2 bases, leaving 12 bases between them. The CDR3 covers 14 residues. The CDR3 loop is CASGPGLNTGELFF. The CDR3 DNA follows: TGCGCCAGCGGTCCGGGACTTAACACCGGGGAGCTGTTTTTT.

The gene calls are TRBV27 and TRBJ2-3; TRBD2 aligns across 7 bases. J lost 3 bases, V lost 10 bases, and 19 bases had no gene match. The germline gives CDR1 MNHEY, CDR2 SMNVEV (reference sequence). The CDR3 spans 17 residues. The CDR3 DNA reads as TGTGCCACCCAGACCTCCAAGCGGGGAATGAGAACAGATACGCAGTATTTT. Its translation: CATQTSKRGMRTDTQYF.

This CDR3 reads CASSSLDRGGKQYF. CDR3 coding DNA: TGCGCCAGCAGCTCCCTTGATAGGGGTGGCAAGCAGTACTTC. The chain uses TRBV5-1 and TRBJ2-7; a weak D match, TRBD1 (5 bases). The V gene's germline CDR1 is SGHRS and CDR2 YFSETQ. V lost 3 bases and J lost 8, with 18 bases in between. The CDR3 totals 14 residues. Based on the CDR3 plus reference TRBV5-1 and TRBJ2-7, the full variable domain is KAGVTQTPRYLIKTRGQQVTLSCSPISGHRSVSWYQQTPGQGLQFLFEYFSETQRNKGNFPGRFSGRQFSNSRSEMNVSTLELGDSALYLCASSSLDRGGKQYFGPGTRLTVT.

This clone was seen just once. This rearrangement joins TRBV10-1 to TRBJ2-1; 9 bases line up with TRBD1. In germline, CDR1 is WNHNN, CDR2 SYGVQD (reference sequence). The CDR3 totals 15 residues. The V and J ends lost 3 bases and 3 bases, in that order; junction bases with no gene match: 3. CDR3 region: CASSEPGQGYNEQFF. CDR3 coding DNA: TGCGCCAGCAGTGAACCGGGACAGGGCTACAATGAGCAGTTCTTC.

The CDR3 loop reads CASSRQGVEKLFF. The CDR3 region has the DNA TGTGCCAGCAGTCGACAGGGTGTTGAAAAACTGTTTTTT. The V and J genes are TRBV28 and TRBJ1-4; TRBD1 matches 7 bases. CDR3 length: 13 residues. Trimming at V came to 5 bases and at J to 7 bases, leaving 4 bases not matched to a gene. Germline values: CDR1 MDHEN, CDR2 SYDVKM.

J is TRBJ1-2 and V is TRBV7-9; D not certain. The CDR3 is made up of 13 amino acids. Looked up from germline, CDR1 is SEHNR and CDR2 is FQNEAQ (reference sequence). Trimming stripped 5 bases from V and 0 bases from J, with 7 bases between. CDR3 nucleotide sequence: TGTGCCAGCAGCCCCACAGCTAACTATGGCTACACCTTC. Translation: CASSPTANYGYTF.

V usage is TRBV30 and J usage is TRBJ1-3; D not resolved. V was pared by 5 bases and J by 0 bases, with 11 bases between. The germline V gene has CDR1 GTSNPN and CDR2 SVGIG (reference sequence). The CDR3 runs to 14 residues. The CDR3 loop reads CAWPRGYSGNTIYF. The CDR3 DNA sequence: TGTGCCTGGCCTCGAGGGTACTCTGGAAACACCATATATTTT.

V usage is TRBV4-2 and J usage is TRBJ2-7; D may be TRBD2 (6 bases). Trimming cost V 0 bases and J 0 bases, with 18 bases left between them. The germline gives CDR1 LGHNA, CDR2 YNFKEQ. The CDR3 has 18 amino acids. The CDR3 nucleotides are TGTGCCAGCAGCCAAGATCATCTTGCGGGGCGATACTCCTACGAGCAGTACTTC. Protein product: CASSQDHLAGRYSYEQYF.

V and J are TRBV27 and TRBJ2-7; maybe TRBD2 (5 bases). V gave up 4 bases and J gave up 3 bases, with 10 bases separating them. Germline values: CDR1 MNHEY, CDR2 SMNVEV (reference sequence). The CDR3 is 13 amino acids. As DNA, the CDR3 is TGTGCCAGCAGTTACGGGAAACACTACGAGCAGTACTTC. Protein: CASSYGKHYEQYF.

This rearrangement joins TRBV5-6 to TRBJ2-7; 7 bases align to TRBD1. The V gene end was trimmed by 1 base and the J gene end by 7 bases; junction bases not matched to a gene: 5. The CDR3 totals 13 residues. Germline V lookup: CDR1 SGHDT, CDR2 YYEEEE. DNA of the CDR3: TGTGCCAGCAGCTTGTTGACAGGGCAAGAGCAGTACTTC. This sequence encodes CASSLLTGQEQYF. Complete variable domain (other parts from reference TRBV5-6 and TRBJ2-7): DAGVTQSPTHLIKTRGQQVTLRCSPKSGHDTVSWYQQALGQGPQFIFQYYEEEERQRGNFPDRFSGHQFPNYSSELNVNALLLGDSALYLCASSLLTGQEQYFGPGTRLTVT.

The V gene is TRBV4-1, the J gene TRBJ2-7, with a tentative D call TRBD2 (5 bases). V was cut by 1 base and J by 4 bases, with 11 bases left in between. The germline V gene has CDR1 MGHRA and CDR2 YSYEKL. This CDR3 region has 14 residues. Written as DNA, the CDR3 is TGCGCCAGCAGCCAAGGGGTCGGGGTGTACGAGCAGTACTTC. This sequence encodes CASSQGVGVYEQYF.

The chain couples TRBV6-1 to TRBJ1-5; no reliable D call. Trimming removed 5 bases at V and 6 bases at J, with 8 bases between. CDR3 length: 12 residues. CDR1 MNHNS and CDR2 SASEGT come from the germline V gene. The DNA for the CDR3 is TGTGCCAGCAGTCAGTTCTCTCAGCCCCAGCATTTT. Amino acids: CASSQFSQPQHF.

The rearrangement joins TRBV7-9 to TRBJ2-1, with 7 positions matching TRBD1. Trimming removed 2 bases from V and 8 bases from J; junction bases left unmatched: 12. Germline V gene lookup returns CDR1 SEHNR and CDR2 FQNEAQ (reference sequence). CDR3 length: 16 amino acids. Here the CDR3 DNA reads TGTGCCAGCAGCTTATATCTAACAGGGGCGGGCGATGAGCAGTTCTTC. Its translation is CASSLYLTGAGDEQFF.

The CDR3 DNA reads as TGTGCCAGCTCCAAGTGGGAGACTTTCTTT. It codes for CASSKWETFF. J is TRBJ1-1 and V is TRBV28; D remains unclear. The V gene lost 8 bases and the J gene lost 12 bases, with 13 bases spanning the gap. Germline values: CDR1 MDHEN, CDR2 SYDVKM. The CDR3 has 10 amino acids.

The CDR3 bases are TGTGCTAGTGGTTTGGTACGAGGGACAGGGATCTACGAGCAGTACTTC. It codes for CASGLVRGTGIYEQYF. V gene TRBV12-5 combines with J gene TRBJ2-7; 9 nucleotides line up with TRBD1. V shed 0 bases, J shed 3 bases, and the junction held 6 bases outside the gene matches. Looked up from germline, CDR1 is LGHNT and CDR2 is FRNRAP. The CDR3 consists of 16 residues.

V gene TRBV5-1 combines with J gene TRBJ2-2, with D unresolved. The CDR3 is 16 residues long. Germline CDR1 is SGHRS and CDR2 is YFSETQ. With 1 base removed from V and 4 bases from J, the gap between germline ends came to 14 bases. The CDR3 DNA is TGCGCCAGCAGCTTGCCAGGAATCTACAGCACCGGGGAGCTGTTTTTT. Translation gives CASSLPGIYSTGELFF. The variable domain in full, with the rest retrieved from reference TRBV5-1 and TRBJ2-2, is KAGVTQTPRYLIKTRGQQVTLSCSPISGHRSVSWYQQTPGQGLQFLFEYFSETQRNKGNFPGRFSGRQFSNSRSEMNVSTLELGDSALYLCASSLPGIYSTGELFFGEGSRLTVL.

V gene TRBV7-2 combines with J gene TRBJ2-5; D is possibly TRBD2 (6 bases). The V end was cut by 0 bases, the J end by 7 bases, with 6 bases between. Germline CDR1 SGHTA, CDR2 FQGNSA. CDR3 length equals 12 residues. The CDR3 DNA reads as TGTGCCAGCAGCTTAGCCGGGGGGACCCAGTACTTC. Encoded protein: CASSLAGGTQYF.

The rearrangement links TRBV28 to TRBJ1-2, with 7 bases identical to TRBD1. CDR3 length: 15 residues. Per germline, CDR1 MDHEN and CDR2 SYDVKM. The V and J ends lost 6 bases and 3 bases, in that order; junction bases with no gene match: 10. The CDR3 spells CASRPPGQKYYGYTF. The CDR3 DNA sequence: TGTGCCAGCAGACCACCGGGACAGAAGTACTATGGCTACACCTTC.

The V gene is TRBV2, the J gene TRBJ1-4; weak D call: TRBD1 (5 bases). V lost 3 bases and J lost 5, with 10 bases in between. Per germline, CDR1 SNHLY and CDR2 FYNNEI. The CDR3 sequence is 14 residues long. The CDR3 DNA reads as TGTGCCAGCAGTGACGGGGGTACCAATGAAAAACTGTTTTTT. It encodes CASSDGGTNEKLFF.

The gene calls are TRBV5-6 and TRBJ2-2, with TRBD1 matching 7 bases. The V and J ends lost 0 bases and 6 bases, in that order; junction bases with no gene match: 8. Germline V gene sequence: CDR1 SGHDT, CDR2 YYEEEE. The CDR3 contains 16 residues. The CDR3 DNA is TGTGCCAGCAGCTTGGCCAACAGGGGTCGGGCCGGGGAGCTGTTTTTT. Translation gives CASSLANRGRAGELFF. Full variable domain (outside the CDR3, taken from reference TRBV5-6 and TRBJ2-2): DAGVTQSPTHLIKTRGQQVTLRCSPKSGHDTVSWYQQALGQGPQFIFQYYEEEERQRGNFPDRFSGHQFPNYSSELNVNALLLGDSALYLCASSLANRGRAGELFFGEGSRLTVL.

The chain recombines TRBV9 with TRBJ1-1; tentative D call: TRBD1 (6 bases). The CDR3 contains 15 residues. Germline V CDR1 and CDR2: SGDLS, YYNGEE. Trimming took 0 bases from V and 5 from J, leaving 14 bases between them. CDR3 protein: CASSVGLQGWTEAFF. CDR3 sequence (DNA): TGTGCCAGCAGCGTAGGACTACAGGGCTGGACTGAAGCTTTCTTT.

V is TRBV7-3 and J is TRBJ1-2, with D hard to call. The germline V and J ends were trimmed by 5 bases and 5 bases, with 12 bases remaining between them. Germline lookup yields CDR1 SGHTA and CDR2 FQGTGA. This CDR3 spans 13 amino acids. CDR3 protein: CASSPDTRYGYTF. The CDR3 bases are TGTGCCAGCAGCCCAGACACTCGGTATGGCTACACCTTC.

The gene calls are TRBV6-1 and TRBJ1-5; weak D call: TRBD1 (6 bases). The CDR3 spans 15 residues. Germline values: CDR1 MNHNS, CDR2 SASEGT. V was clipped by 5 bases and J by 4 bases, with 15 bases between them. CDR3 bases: TGTGCCAGCAGTCCCACAGGGATTGGTAATCAGCCCCAGCATTTT. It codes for CASSPTGIGNQPQHF.

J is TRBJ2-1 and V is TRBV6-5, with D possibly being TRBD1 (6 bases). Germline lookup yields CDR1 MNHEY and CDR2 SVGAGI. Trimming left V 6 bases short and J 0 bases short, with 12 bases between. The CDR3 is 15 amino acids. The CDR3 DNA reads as TGTGCCAGCAGACCCGGGACAACCTCCTACAATGAGCAGTTCTTC. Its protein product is CASRPGTTSYNEQFF.